The 9 T cell receptor beta chains presented below share a single source sample, sequenced in a study of CD8+CD57+ T cells in acquired aplastic anemia. Patients chosen for sequencing had CD8+CD57+ cells that had expanded, as shown by flow cytometry. Profiling of TCR beta VDJ combinations and CDR3 sequences used genomic DNA as template. TCRdb called the reads again in MiXCR, with one record for every CDR3 protein. Of approximately 120,000 distinct CDR3 sequences in the sample, almost 40% were seen once. The sequenced sample was sorted CD4+, CD8+, or CD8+CD57+ T cells (not recorded which) from PBMCs. These receptors originate from a human donor with aplastic anemia.

This chain uses TRBV5-1 with TRBJ1-6; D uncertain. Deletions cut 0 bases from V and 10 bases from J, with 17 bases between. This CDR3 is built from 16 residues. Germline CDR1 is SGHRS and CDR2 is YFSETQ. DNA for the CDR3: TGCGCCAGCAGCTTGGACCCTGTGGCCCGCGACTCACCCCTCCACTTT. It specifies CASSLDPVARDSPLHF.

Turning to this clonotype: Since no conserved phenylalanine or tryptophan closes the CDR3, a read error is the likely cause. It is unclear where the CDR3 begins or ends on the DNA, so no DNA is shown, and the CDR3 is as TCRdb lists it. This chain connects TRBV10-3 to TRBJ2-7. Germline V gene data show CDR1 as ENHRY and CDR2 as SYGVKD. Inclusive of both ends, the CDR3 amounts to 10 amino acids. The CDR3 is CAISGRYINL.

The chain carries TRBV6-5 and TRBJ2-3; possible D gene TRBD1, 5 bases. V lost 5 bases to trimming and J lost 0 bases, with 12 bases between them. From germline, CDR1 is MNHEY and CDR2 SVGAGI. The CDR3 covers 15 residues. The chain's CDR3 is CASSRTTTSTDTQYF. The CDR3 DNA reads TGTGCCAGCAGTCGGACAACGACTAGCACAGATACGCAGTATTTT.

This clonotype showed up many times. The chain has TRBV7-6 and TRBJ2-1, with D unclear. The CDR3 is 15 amino acids. Between the trimmed V and J ends, which lost 1 base and 2 bases, there was a span of 9 bases. Germline CDR1 reads SGHVS; CDR2 reads FNYEAQ. CDR3 sequence reads: CASSLGSYPYNEQFF. CDR3 coding DNA: TGTGCCAGCAGCTTAGGCAGCTACCCCTACAATGAGCAGTTCTTC. Filled out from reference TRBV7-6 and TRBJ2-1, the complete variable domain reads GAGVSQSPRYKVTKRGQDVALRCDPISGHVSLYWYRQALGQGPEFLTYFNYEAQQDKSGLPNDRFSAERPEGSISTLTIQRTEQRDSAMYRCASSLGSYPYNEQFFGPGTRLTVL.

This clonotype was counted many times. V usage is TRBV9 and J usage is TRBJ1-3, with 9 positions matching TRBD1. There are 15 residues in the CDR3. The trim removed 0 bases at V and 7 bases at J, leaving 5 bases unmatched. The germline V gene encodes CDR1 SGDLS and CDR2 YYNGEE. The CDR3 nucleotides read TGTGCCAGCAGCGTAGGACAGGGGGGAAAGAACACCATATATTTT. Encoded protein: CASSVGQGGKNTIYF.

This chain joins TRBV7-4 and TRBJ2-2; no clear D gene. CDR3 length equals 13 residues. Trimming stripped 6 bases from V and 5 bases from J, with 10 bases between. Germline-derived CDR1 and CDR2 are SGHVT and SQSDAQ. The CDR3 loop is CASRTQITGELFF. The CDR3 DNA reads as TGTGCCAGCAGGACCCAAATTACCGGGGAGCTGTTTTTT.

The J gene is TRBJ2-1, the V gene TRBV4-1; possibly TRBD2 for D (5 bases). The germline V gene encodes CDR1 MGHRA and CDR2 YSYEKL. Trimming removed 0 bases at V and 1 base at J, with 7 bases between. The CDR3 consists of 15 residues. CDR3 DNA: TGCGCCAGCAGCCAAGAGAGGGTATCCTACAATGAGCAGTTCTTC. Amino acids: CASSQERVSYNEQFF.

This clonotype was detected a few times. The chain is built from TRBV7-9 and TRBJ2-7; D possibly corresponds to TRBD2 (7 bases). Trimming took 5 bases from V and 3 from J, leaving 17 bases between them. The CDR3 runs to 15 residues. Germline V CDR1 and CDR2: SEHNR, FQNEAQ (reference sequence). The CDR3 DNA reads as TGTGCCAGCAGCGCCATGGGGGGGGGCGTCTACGAGCAGTACTTC. Translation: CASSAMGGGVYEQYF.

This clonotype was observed many times. The chain carries TRBV11-2 and TRBJ1-1; 9 positions match TRBD1. V dropped 11 bases and J dropped 0; count of bases not matched to a gene: 10. The CDR3 runs 15 residues. Germline CDR1 and CDR2: SGHAT and FQNNGV. CDR3 bases: TGTGCCTCGGGGGGACAGGGCGATATGAACACTGAAGCTTTCTTT. Its translation: CASGGQGDMNTEAFF.